One T cell receptor (beta chain) is described in this entry. The antigen is not known. Trimming took 6 bases from V and 3 from J; bases not matched to a gene: 6. Germline values: CDR1 MDHEN, CDR2 SYDVKM. The CDR3 extends over 14 amino acids. This sample is drawn from a study of shared clonotypes between healthy human individuals. Here immunoSEQ multiplex PCR was the method, and the copy in TCRdb shows in-frame clones only, minus some. The sample lists approximately 400,000 clones, about 97% seen once, with about 0.32% in the top ten. Study outcomes and limitations: Naive subsets generally had larger estimated richness than memory subsets.

The authors combined CD45RO+ cells with CCR7-negative CD45RA+ TemRA cells as CD8 memory. The chain joins TRBV28 to TRBJ2-7, with TRBD2 identical over 9 bases. Sequencing input: memory CD8+ T cells sorted from blood. Noted subset: CD45RO+ cells pooled with CCR7-negative TemRA cells. The TCR was taken from a man aged 30 to 39 in good health. The CDR3 DNA sequence: TGTGCCAGCAGCATAGCGGGAGTCGGCTACGAGCAGTACTTC. As protein: CASSIAGVGYEQYF.